This paragraph reports one T cell receptor beta chain. Its antigen is unidentified. This entry belongs to a study of cytomegalovirus exposure and HLA in healthy donors. Study-wide results and caveats: Published work reported that the classifier diagnosed cytomegalovirus status with high specificity and sensitivity. Later, an analysis showed that TCR beta chains associated with HLA were more clonally expanded than others that were equally common.

This PCR relied on a set of 60 Vbeta primers and 13 Jbeta primers. Assay used: immunoSEQ multiplex PCR; TCRdb lists only in-frame clones, some missing. The data show about 120,000 clones, approximately 69% seen once. The CDR3 is 20 amino acids. The trim removed 5 bases at V and 0 bases at J, leaving 12 bases unmatched. Germline V gene data show CDR1 as SGHRS and CDR2 as YFSETQ. The sequenced sample consisted of PBMCs. This chain links TRBV5-1 with TRBJ2-1; 15 bases line up with TRBD2. The sequence was obtained from a woman between 40 and 50 years old in good health and CMV-seropositive. DNA for the CDR3: TGCGCCAGCAGTCAACGATCCGGGACTAGCGGGAGGAGCTCCTACAATGAGCAGTTCTTC. It is translated as CASSQRSGTSGRSSYNEQFF.